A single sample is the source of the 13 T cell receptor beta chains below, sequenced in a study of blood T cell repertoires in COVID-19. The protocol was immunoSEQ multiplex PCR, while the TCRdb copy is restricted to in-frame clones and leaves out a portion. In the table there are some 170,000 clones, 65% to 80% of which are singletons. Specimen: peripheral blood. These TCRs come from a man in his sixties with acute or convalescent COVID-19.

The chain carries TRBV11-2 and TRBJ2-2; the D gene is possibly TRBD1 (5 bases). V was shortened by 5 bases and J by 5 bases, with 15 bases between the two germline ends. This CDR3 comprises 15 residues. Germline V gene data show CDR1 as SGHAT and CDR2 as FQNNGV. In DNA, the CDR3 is TGTGCCAGCAGCAGGACAATAGCAAATACCGGGGAGCTGTTTTTT. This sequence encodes CASSRTIANTGELFF.

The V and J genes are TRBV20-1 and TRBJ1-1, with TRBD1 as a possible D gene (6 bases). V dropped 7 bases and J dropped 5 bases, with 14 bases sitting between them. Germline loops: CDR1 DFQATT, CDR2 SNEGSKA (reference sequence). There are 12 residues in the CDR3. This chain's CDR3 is CSVSTGQTEAFF. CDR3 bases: TGCAGTGTTAGTACAGGGCAAACTGAAGCTTTCTTT.

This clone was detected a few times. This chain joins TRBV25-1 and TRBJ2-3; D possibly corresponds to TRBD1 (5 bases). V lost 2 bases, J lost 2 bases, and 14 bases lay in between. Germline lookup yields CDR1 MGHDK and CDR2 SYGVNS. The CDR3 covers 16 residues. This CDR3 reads CASSEGAGVTTDTQYF. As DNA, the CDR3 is TGTGCCAGCAGTGAAGGGGCTGGGGTCACCACAGATACGCAGTATTTT.

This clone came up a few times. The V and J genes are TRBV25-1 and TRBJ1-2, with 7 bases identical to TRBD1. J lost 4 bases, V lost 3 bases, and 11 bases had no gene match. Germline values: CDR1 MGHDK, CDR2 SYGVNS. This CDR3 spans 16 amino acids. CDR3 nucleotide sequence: TGTGCCAGCAGTGACCCCCGACAGGGAGGAGGCTATGGCTACACCTTC. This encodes CASSDPRQGGGYGYTF.

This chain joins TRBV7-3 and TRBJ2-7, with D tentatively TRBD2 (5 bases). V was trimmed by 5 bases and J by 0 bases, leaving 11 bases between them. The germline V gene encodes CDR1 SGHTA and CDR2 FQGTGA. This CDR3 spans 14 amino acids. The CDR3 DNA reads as TGTGCCAGCAGCGGGGTAGCGAGCTCCTACGAGCAGTACTTC. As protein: CASSGVASSYEQYF.

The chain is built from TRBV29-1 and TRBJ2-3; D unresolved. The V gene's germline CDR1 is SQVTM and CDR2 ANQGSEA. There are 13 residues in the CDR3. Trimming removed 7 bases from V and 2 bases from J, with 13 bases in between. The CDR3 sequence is CSAPERYTDTQYF. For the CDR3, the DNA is TGCAGCGCTCCTGAACGCTACACAGATACGCAGTATTTT.

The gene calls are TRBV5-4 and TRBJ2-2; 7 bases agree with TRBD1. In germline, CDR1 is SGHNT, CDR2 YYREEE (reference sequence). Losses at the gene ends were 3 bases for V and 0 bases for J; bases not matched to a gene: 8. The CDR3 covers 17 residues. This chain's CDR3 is CASSWSIGTANTGELFF. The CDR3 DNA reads TGTGCCAGCAGCTGGTCAATCGGGACAGCGAACACCGGGGAGCTGTTTTTT.

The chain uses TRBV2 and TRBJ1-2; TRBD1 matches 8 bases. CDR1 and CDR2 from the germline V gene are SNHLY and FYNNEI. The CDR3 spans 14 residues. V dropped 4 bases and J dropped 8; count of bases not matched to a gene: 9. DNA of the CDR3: TGTGCCAGCAGTGGAGACAGGGGAGTAGAGGGCTACACCTTC. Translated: CASSGDRGVEGYTF.

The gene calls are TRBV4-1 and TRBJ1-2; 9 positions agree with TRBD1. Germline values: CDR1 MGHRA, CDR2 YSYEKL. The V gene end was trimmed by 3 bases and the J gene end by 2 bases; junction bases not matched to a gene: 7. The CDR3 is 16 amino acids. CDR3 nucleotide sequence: TGCGCCAGCAGCCATGTTGCCGGGACAGGGAACTATGGCTACACCTTC. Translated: CASSHVAGTGNYGYTF.

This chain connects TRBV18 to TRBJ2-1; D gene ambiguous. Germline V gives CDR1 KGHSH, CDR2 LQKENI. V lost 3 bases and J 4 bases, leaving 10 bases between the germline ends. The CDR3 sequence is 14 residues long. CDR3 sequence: CASSPIGGYNEQFF. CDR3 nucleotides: TGTGCCAGCTCACCCATAGGCGGATACAATGAGCAGTTCTTC.

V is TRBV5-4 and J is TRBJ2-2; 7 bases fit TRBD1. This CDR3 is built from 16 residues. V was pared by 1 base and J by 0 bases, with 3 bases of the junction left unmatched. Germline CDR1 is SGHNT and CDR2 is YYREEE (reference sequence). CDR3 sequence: CASSLITGANTGELFF. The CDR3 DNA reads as TGTGCCAGCAGCTTGATTACAGGGGCGAACACCGGGGAGCTGTTTTTT.

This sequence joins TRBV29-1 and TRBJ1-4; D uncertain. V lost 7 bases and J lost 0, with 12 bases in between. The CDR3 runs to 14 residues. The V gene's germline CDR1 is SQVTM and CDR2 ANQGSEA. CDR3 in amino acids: CSALEGATNEKLFF. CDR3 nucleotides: TGCAGCGCCCTGGAGGGCGCAACTAATGAAAAACTGTTTTTT.

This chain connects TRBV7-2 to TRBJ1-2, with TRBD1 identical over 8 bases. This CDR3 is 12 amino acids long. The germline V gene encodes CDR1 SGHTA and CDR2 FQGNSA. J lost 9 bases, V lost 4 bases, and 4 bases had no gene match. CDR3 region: CASSSYRGSYTF. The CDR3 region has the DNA TGTGCCAGCAGCTCCTACAGGGGGAGCTACACCTTC.